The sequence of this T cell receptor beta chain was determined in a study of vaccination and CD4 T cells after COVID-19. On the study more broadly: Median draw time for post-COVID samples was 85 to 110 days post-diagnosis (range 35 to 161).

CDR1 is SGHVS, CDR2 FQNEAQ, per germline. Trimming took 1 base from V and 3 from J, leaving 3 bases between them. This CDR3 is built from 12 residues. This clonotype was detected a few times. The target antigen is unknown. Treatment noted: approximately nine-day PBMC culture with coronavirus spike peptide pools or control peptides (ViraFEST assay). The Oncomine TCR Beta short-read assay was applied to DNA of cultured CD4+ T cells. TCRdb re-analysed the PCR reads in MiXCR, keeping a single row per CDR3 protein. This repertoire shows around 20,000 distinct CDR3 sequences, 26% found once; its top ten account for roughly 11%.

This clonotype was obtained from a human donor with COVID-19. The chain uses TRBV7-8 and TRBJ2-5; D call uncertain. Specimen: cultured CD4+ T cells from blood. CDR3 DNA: TGTGCCAGCAGCTTAGGGGAAGAGACCCAGTACTTC. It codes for CASSLGEETQYF.